The sequence of this T cell receptor (beta chain) was determined in a study of cytomegalovirus exposure and HLA in healthy donors (TCRdb year 2017). Turning to the overall study: An earlier analysis of roughly 500 of the donors reported about 250 Gb of sequence data and more than 90 million unique TCR beta sequences from about 200 million T cells. Alongside the repertoire data, information on donor age, sex, ethnicity and CMV serostatus was compiled. In the later analysis, no new phenotypic data were used to find candidate immune exposures; instead, reliance was placed on TCR beta sequences and their occurrence across donors. Around 320 gigabases of sequencing data and tens of millions of unique TCR sequences were included in an early release covering 500 to 750 HLA-typed donors. The T cell repertoires of 666 subjects were profiled by immunosequencing and related to cytomegalovirus serostatus. Because of strong linkage in the cohort, roughly five DR-DQ haplotypes were treated as single units for association and clustering. Of the roughly 400 genotyped donors, about 84% fell in the genetic ancestry cluster associated with self-reported Caucasian donors. Across 398 genotyped donors of the cohort, an average of about 250,000 unique TCR beta nucleotide sequences per donor were sequenced, and 15% to 20% of those sequences were non-productive. The aim of the study was to test whether cataloging public T cell receptors could identify signatures of past pathogen exposure. HLA typing covered class I and class II loci at four-digit resolution. In a later genetic analysis, genome-wide SNP genotypes for about 55% of the roughly 670 donors were used, and that subset was treated as a discovery cohort. Every repertoire in the discovery cohort had been generated on one and the same sequencing platform. A separate validation cohort of 100 to 150 different subjects was used in addition to the roughly 700-subject first cohort. A later analysis re-analyzed previously published TCR beta repertoires from 650 to 800 donors and added high-resolution HLA genotyping to study TCR occurrence patterns. An earlier analysis of 587 of the donors used high-throughput TCR beta sequencing to judge whether each TCR beta V gene segment behaved as functional or pseudogenic. Typing coverage differed by locus: A, B, C, DRB1 and DQB1 were typed in about 629-630 donors, DQA1 in about 510, DPA1 in 600 to 610, and DPB1 in just under 490. The study combined high-throughput TCR immunosequencing, statistical association of individual TCRs with disease status, and machine learning to predict cytomegalovirus infection status.

The cohort consisted of more than 650 healthy bone marrow donors. At the time of sampling, all cohort members were nominally healthy, though unrecorded immune exposures were likely present. The donor tested CMV seronegative, placing the donor among the roughly 340 seronegative members of the cohort. A peripheral blood sample was collected from each donor, and TCR beta sequencing was performed on peripheral blood mononuclear cells. Genomic DNA extraction from the blood cell samples was performed with the Qiagen DNeasy Blood Extraction Kit. Summary of the overall study and its limitations: Sequencing depth was assumed to be roughly uniform across donors in the presence/absence analyses, though that assumption may not hold. Assigning TCR associations to individual alleles was difficult when HLA alleles, especially DR and DQ, strongly co-occurred. Across donors, most TCR sequences were observed very rarely, whereas some public TCRs were present in many individuals. Specific HLA alleles were associated with 15,000 to 20,000 TCR beta sequences at a false discovery rate of 0.05 in a later analysis. In a later analysis, the rate of TCR association differed among HLA loci, with DRB1 alleles having the most associated TCRs and HLA-C alleles having the fewest. A further reported finding was that TCR beta sequences accurately predicted the HLA-A and HLA-B alleles for most subjects in the first cohort. According to the authors, the approach could potentially be generalized to other disease states and immunological phenotypes. A cluster of highly shared sequence variants was judged likely to represent a technical artifact of the sequencing pipeline. Because some donors lacked HLA typing at each locus, the association tests relied only on the typed subset. The earlier analysis of a few hundred of the donors excluded roughly 16 rarely observed V segments, including chromosome 9 orphons, because counts were too low. Broadly in line with IMGT annotations, most TCR beta V segments showed up in productive rearrangements about 87% or about 30% of the time in an earlier analysis of around 550 of the donors. Correlated functional status among segregating V segments might reflect linkage disequilibrium, but an unknown experimental factor could not be ruled out. In a later genetic analysis, a missense DCLRE1C variant was associated with V-gene and J-gene trimming of TCR beta chains, and the association was replicated in an independent cohort. The study listed 164 TCR beta chains as associated with cytomegalovirus. In vitro tests confirmed that a few of the cytomegalovirus-associated TCR beta chains recognize cytomegalovirus antigens. The classifier was reported to diagnose cytomegalovirus status with high specificity and sensitivity in both the original and validation cohorts. According to a later analysis, parvovirus B19, influenza, CMV and Epstein-Barr virus appeared linked to several top co-occurrence clusters. Immune exposure information for the cohort was limited to CMV serostatus. This cohort had only TCR beta chains sequenced, and the lack of alpha or paired-chain data limited which features could be detected. A later genetic analysis reported fewer N-insertions in productive TCRs among donors in an Asian-associated ancestry cluster than the approximately 700-donor mean. Some IMGT-functional V segments, including TRBV6-2 and TRBV6-3, could not be told apart with the 87-base-pair reads, so those segments were excluded. In a later analysis, HLA-associated TCR beta chains showed more clonal expansion and lower generation probabilities than non-associated chains that were equally common. Most CMV-associated TCR beta chains appeared to be HLA-restricted in a later analysis, and the HLA associations seemed to be driven largely by CMV exposure.

Library preparation was by the immunoSEQ multiplex PCR assay. The multiplex PCR relied on a mix of 60 forward primers for TCR Vbeta segments and 13 reverse primers for TCR Jbeta segments. A multiplex PCR assay on genomic DNA amplified the CDR3 region of rearranged TCR beta genes. On the Illumina HiSeq System, the amplified TCR beta libraries were sequenced as 87-base-pair reads. The paper's data handling went like this. A later analysis counted about 80 million unique TCR beta chains across the 666 repertoires, and around 9.9 million of these chains were shared by at least two donors. Raw reads were error-corrected and collapsed into unique sequences with a nearest-neighbor algorithm that merged closely related sequences to remove PCR and sequencing errors. To assign V, D and J gene segments, CDR3 sequences were aligned to IMGT reference sequences. For a sequence to be retained, a match of at least six nucleotides was required to both a V gene segment and a J gene segment. Rearrangements were classified as productive when the CDR3 lacked stop codons and remained in frame with V and J, and all other rearrangements were classified as non-productive. Following IMGT convention, CDR3 was defined as the stretch from the second conserved V-encoded cysteine up to the conserved J-encoded phenylalanine. The earlier analysis of fewer than 700 of the donors excluded sequences that lacked an unambiguous match to a single V gene segment. An earlier analysis of 587 of the donors called V segments functional above 56.7% productive rearrangements and segregating when the between-donor standard deviation exceeded 5%. A statistical classification framework was built to diagnose cytomegalovirus status from the catalog of TCR beta chain sequences. In a later analysis, V and J genes were assigned by comparing TCR nucleotide sequences against IMGT/GENE-DB human TR gene sequences. Using the TCRdist pipeline, a later analysis assigned CDR3 sequences along with most-parsimonious VDJ recombination scenarios. In a later analysis, every TCR beta chain was defined by the combination of its CDR3 amino acid sequence and its V-gene family, and reads without a unique V-gene family were dropped. As a way to deal with suspected cross-contamination and a sequencing artifact, a later analysis dropped 450 to 600 nucleotide sequences that were highly shared and had low generation probability. A later analysis calculated a clonal expansion index for each public chain from normalized within-repertoire ranks of inferred template counts. A later analysis computed generation probabilities with a VDJ recombination model fitted to out-of-frame rearrangements, and checked the results against IGoR. Hypergeometric tests were used in a later analysis to score TCR-TCR, TCR-HLA and TCR-CMV co-occurrence, with a repertoire-size bias correction applied to the TCR pairs. A later analysis estimated false discovery rates by permuting HLA or CMV assignments 20 times. In a later analysis, co-occurring TCRs were grouped with DBSCAN, and TCRdist sequence similarity was added when clustering was performed within HLA-allele-positive subsets. Co-occurrence clustering excluded repertoires with fewer than 30,000 or more than 120,000 public chains, plus five with anomalous nucleotide sharing. Imported from immuneACCESS, the table was reduced by TCRdb to in-frame sequences with V and J called. These copies leave out some clones; in studies compared against another copy, an unresolved V gene accounts for under half, and the cause of the remainder is not known. V, J and clone size are those of that table, while D and trimming were read from the DNA. The sample table on file contains about 190,000 clones. The top ten constitute about 6% of the sample.

Its CDR3 holds 16 amino acids, cysteine through phenylalanine. Kept here is only the CDR3 DNA, which spans 48 bases and is read in frame from base 1. The junction shows trimming of 3 bases on V and 7 bases on J, plus 21 bases between the germline ends. The germline V gene (reference sequence) provides CDR1 LNHNV and CDR2 YYDKDF. On this clone itself: No antigen is known for it.

The receptor was isolated from a man aged 25-40 years in good health and CMV-seronegative. The V and J genes are TRBV15 and TRBJ1-2, with TRBD1 tentatively as D gene (6 bases match). The sample comprised PBMCs. Read as DNA, the sequence is TGTGCCACCAGCAGGAGAAAACAGGGAGACCTGTCTGGCTACACCTTC. Its protein is CATSRRKQGDLSGYTF.